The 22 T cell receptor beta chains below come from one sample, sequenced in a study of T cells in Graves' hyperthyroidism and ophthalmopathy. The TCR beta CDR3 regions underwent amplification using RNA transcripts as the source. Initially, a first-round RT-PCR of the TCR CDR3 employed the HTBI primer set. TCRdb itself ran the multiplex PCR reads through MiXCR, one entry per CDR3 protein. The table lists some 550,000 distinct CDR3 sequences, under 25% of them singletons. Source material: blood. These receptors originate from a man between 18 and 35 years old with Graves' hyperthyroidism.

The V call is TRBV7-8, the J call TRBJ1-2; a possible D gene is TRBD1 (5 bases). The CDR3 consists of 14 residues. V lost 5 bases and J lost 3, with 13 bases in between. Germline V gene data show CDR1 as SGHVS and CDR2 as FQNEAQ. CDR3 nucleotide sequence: TGTGCCAGCAGCCGCATCCGGGACGACTATGGCTACACCTTC. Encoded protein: CASSRIRDDYGYTF. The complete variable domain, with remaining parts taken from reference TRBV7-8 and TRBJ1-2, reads GAGVSQSPRYKVAKRGQDVALRCDPISGHVSLFWYQQALGQGPEFLTYFQNEAQLDKSGLPSDRFFAERPEGSVSTLKIQRTQQEDSAVYLCASSRIRDDYGYTFGSGTRLTVV.

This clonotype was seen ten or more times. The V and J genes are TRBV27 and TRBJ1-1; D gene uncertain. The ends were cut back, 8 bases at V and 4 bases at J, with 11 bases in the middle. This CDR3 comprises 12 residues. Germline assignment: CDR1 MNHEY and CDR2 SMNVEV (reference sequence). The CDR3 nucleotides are TGTGCCAGCGGGGATTGGGGCACTGAAGCTTTCTTT. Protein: CASGDWGTEAFF.

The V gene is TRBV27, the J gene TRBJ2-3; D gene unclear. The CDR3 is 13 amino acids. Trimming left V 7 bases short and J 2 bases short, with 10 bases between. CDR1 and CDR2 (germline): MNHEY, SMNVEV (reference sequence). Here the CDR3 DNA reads TGTGCCAGCAAGGGTCTCGACACAGATACGCAGTATTTT. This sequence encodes CASKGLDTDTQYF.

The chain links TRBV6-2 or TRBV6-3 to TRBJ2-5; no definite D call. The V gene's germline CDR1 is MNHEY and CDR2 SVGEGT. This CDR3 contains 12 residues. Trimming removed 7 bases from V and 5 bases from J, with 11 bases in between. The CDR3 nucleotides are TGTGCCAGCACACCTCCAGACGAGACCCAGTACTTC. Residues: CASTPPDETQYF.

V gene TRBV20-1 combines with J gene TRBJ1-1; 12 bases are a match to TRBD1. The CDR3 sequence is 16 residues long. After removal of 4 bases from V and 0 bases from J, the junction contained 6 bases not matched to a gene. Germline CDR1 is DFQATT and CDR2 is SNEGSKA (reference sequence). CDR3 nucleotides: TGCAGTGCTACCGGGACAGGGGGCGCCGTGAACACTGAAGCTTTCTTT. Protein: CSATGTGGAVNTEAFF.

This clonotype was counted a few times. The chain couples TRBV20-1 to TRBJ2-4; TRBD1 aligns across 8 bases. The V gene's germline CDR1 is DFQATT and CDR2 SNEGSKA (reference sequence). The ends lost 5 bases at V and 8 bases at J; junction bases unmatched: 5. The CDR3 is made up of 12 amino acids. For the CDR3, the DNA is TGCAGTGCTCGGACAGGGCTGTACATTCAGTACTTC. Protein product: CSARTGLYIQYF.

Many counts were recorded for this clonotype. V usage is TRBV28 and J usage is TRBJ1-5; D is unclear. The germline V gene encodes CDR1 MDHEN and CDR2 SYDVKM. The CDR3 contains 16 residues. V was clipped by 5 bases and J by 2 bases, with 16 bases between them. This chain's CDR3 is CASSPRGRRGNQPQHF. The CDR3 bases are TGTGCCAGCAGTCCCCGAGGGCGCCGGGGCAATCAGCCCCAGCATTTT. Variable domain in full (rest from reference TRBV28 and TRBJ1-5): DVKVTQSSRYLVKRTGEKVFLECVQDMDHENMFWYRQDPGLGLRLIYFSYDVKMKEKGDIPEGYSVSREKKERFSLILESASTNQTSMYLCASSPRGRRGNQPQHFGDGTRLSIL.

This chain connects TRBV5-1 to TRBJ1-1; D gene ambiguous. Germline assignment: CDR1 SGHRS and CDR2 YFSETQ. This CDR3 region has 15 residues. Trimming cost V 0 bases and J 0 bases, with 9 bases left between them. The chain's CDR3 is CASSLELLMNTEAFF. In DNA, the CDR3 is TGCGCCAGCAGCTTGGAGTTGCTGATGAACACTGAAGCTTTCTTT.

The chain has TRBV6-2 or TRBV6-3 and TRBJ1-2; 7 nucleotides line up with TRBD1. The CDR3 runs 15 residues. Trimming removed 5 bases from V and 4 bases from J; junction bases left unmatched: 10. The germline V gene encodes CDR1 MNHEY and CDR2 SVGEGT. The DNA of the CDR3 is TGTGCCAGCAGTCGACCCGCGACAGGGCCCTATGGCTACACCTTC. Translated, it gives CASSRPATGPYGYTF.

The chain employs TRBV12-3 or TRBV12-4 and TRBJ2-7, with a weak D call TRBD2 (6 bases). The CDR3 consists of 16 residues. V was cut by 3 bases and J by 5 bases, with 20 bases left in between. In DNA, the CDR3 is TGTGCCAGCAGTTTTGCCTTTGGAGGGCAGTCCAACGAGCAGTACTTC. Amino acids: CASSFAFGGQSNEQYF.

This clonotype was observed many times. CDR3 DNA sequence: TGTGCCAGCATTCGAAATGGGGGCGGGGAGCTGTTTTTT. As protein: CASIRNGGGELFF. V is TRBV6-1 and J is TRBJ2-2; D possibly matches TRBD1 or TRBD2 (5 bases each). Between the trimmed V and J ends, which lost 7 bases and 7 bases, there was a span of 13 bases. In germline, CDR1 is MNHNS, CDR2 SASEGT. CDR3 length equals 13 residues.

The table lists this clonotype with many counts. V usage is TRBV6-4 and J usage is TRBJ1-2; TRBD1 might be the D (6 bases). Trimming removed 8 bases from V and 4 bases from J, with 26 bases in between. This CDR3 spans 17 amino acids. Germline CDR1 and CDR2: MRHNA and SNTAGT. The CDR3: CASGRGAAGGLLYGYTF. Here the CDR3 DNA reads TGTGCCAGCGGGCGCGGGGCCGCCGGGGGCCTCCTCTATGGCTACACCTTC.

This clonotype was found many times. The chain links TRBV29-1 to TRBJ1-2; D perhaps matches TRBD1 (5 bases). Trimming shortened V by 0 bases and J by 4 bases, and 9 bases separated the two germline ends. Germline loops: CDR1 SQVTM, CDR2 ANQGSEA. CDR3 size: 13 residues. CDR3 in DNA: TGCAGCGTTGAAGACCGAGGGGTCTATGGCTACACCTTC. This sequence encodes CSVEDRGVYGYTF.

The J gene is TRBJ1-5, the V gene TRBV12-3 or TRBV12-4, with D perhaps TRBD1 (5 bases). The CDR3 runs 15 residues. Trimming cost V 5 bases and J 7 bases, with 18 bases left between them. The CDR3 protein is CASSRALGTGQPQHF. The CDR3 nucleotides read TGTGCCAGCAGTCGGGCTCTTGGGACGGGGCAGCCCCAGCATTTT.

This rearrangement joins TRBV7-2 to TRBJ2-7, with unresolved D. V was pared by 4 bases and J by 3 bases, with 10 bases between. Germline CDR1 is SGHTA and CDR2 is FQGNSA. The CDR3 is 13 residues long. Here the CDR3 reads CASSSMSHYEQYF. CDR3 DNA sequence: TGTGCCAGCAGCTCTATGTCCCACTACGAGCAGTACTTC.

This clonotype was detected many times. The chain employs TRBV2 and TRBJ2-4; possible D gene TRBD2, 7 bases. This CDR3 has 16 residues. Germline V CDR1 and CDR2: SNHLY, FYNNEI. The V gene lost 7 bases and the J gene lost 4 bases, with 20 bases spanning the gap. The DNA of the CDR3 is TGTGCCAGCATAGCGGGTGGGGGCACAGTTAAAAACATTCAGTACTTC. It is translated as CASIAGGGTVKNIQYF.

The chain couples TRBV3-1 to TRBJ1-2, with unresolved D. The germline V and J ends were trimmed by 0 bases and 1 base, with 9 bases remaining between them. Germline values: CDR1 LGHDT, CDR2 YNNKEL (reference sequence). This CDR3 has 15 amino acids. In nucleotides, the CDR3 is TGTGCCAGCAGCCAAGAAGTTGGGGATAACTATGGCTACACCTTC. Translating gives CASSQEVGDNYGYTF.

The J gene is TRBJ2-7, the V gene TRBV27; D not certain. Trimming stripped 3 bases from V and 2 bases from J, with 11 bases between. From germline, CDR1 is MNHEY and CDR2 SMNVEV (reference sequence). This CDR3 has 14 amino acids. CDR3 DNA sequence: TGTGCCAGCAGTTTGTTCAGTCCAACCTACGAGCAGTACTTC. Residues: CASSLFSPTYEQYF.

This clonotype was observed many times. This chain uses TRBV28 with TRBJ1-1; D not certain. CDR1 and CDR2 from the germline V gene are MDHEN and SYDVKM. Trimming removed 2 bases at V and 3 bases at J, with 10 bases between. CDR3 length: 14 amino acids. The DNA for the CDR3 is TGTGCCAGCAGTTTAACCGAAAGGGACACTGAAGCTTTCTTT. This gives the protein CASSLTERDTEAFF.

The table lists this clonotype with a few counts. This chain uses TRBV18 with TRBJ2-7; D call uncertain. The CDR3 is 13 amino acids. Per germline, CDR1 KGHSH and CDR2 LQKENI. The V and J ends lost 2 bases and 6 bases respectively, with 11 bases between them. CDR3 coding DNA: TGTGCCAGCTCACCAGAGGTATCCGGCGAGCAGTACTTC. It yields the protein CASSPEVSGEQYF.

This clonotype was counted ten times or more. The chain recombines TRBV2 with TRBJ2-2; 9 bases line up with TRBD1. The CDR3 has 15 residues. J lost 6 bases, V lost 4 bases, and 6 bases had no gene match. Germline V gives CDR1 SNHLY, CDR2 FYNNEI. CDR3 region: CASSGTGEWSGELFF. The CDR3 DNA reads TGTGCCAGCAGTGGGACAGGGGAATGGTCCGGGGAGCTGTTTTTT.

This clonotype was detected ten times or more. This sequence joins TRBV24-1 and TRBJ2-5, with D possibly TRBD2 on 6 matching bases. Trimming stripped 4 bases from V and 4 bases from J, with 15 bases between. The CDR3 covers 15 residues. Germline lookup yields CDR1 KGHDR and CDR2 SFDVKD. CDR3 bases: TGTGCCACCAGTGACCGACGGGAGTTCACAGAGACCCAGTACTTC. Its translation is CATSDRREFTETQYF.